Listed below are T cell receptor beta chains from one sample, sequenced in a study of blood T cell repertoires in COVID-19. Repertoires were generated with immunoSEQ multiplex PCR, while TCRdb's copy carries only in-frame clones and drops some. The sample consists of 61,000 or so clones, 88% of them appearing once. Sequencing used peripheral blood. These receptors originate from a woman aged 50 to 65 with active or convalescent COVID-19. CDR3s include the opening cysteine and the closing phenylalanine or tryptophan. Each record gives: clone size, V gene, J gene, D gene, CDR3 DNA, CDR3 protein. D genes are given only for firm matches. Size is omitted from some rows. Given values are once, few, many or a class for expanded clones.

size: -; V: TRBV15; J: TRBJ2-7; D: -; DNA: TGTGCCACCAGCGGGCTTACCCATCCCTCCGGGGCCTACGAGCAGTACTTC; CDR3: CATSGLTHPSGAYEQYF
size: -; V: TRBV5-5; J: TRBJ1-2; D: -; DNA: TGTGCCAGCAGCTTCCCCCGAGGGGACTACCAGGCTAACTATGGCTACACCTTC; CDR3: CASSFPRGDYQANYGYTF
size: -; V: TRBV13; J: TRBJ1-4; D: TRBD1; DNA: TGTGCCAGCAGCTTCCAGACAGGGCTGCGAGAAAAACTGTTTTTT; CDR3: CASSFQTGLREKLFF
size: -; V: TRBV7-6; J: TRBJ2-3; D: -; DNA: TGTGCCAGCAGCTCCAGGGGTACAGATACGCAGTATTTT; CDR3: CASSSRGTDTQYF
size: -; V: TRBV12-3/TRBV12-4; J: TRBJ2-1; D: -; DNA: TGTGCCAGCAGTCCGGACATGTATGAGCAGTTCTTC; CDR3: CASSPDMYEQFF
size: -; V: TRBV19; J: TRBJ1-1; D: TRBD1; DNA: TGTGCCAGCCGCATAGCCGGGACAGGGGGCACTGAAGCTTTCTTT; CDR3: CASRIAGTGGTEAFF
size: -; V: TRBV28; J: TRBJ1-2; D: TRBD1; DNA: TGTGCCAGCAGCCAGGGACAGGGAGGGGGCTACACCTTC; CDR3: CASSQGQGGGYTF
size: -; V: TRBV7-3; J: TRBJ2-1; D: TRBD2; DNA: TGTGCCAGCAGCTTAAACTCGGCGGGAGGGATAGGTGAGCAGTTCTTC; CDR3: CASSLNSAGGIGEQFF
size: once; V: TRBV7-9; J: TRBJ2-7; D: -; DNA: TGTGCCAGCAGCTCGGGTTTATGGGTGCAGTACTTC; CDR3: CASSSGLWVQYF
size: -; V: TRBV4-1; J: TRBJ2-1; D: -; DNA: TGCGCCAGCAGCCAAGATCGAGGAAGCTCCTACAATGAGCAGTTCTTC; CDR3: CASSQDRGSSYNEQFF
size: once; V: TRBV2; J: TRBJ2-7; D: -; DNA: TGTGCCAGCAGTGATCCGAGATACGAGCAGTACTTC; CDR3: CASSDPRYEQYF
size: -; V: TRBV5-1; J: TRBJ2-5; D: TRBD2; DNA: TGCGCCAGCAGCTTATATAAGACCCAGCGGGACCAGTACTTC; CDR3: CASSLYKTQRDQYF
size: -; V: TRBV7-8; J: TRBJ2-2; D: -; DNA: TGTGCCAGCAGCTTAAACCGACCAGGAGGGGCCGGGGAGCTGTTTTTT; CDR3: CASSLNRPGGAGELFF
size: -; V: TRBV27; J: TRBJ2-3; D: TRBD2; DNA: TGTGCCAGCAGTTCGGACAATAGCGGGATAGGGTCAGATACGCAGTATTTT; CDR3: CASSSDNSGIGSDTQYF
size: -; V: TRBV7-8; J: TRBJ2-1; D: TRBD2; DNA: TGTGCCAGCAGCCTCACGGGACTAGCGGGACCGAATGAGCAGTTCTTC; CDR3: CASSLTGLAGPNEQFF
size: -; V: TRBV13; J: TRBJ2-3; D: TRBD2; DNA: TGTGCCAGCAGCTCTTTACTAGCGGGAGTGGATACGCAGTATTTT; CDR3: CASSSLLAGVDTQYF
size: -; V: TRBV29-1; J: TRBJ2-7; D: TRBD2; DNA: TGCAGCGTTTACTCTAGCGGGCCCGACGAGCAGTACTTC; CDR3: CSVYSSGPDEQYF
size: -; V: TRBV10-3; J: TRBJ1-1; D: TRBD1; DNA: TGTGCCATCACTGGACAGGAGAACACTGAAGCTTTCTTT; CDR3: CAITGQENTEAFF
size: few; V: TRBV5-6; J: TRBJ2-5; D: -; DNA: TGTGCCAGCAGCTGGAGATTAGACAGACAAGAGACCCAGTACTTC; CDR3: CASSWRLDRQETQYF
size: -; V: TRBV5-5; J: TRBJ1-2; D: -; DNA: TGTGCCAGCAGCTTGGGTACAGGGATTGGCTACACCTTC; CDR3: CASSLGTGIGYTF
size: -; V: TRBV13; J: TRBJ2-1; D: TRBD2; DNA: TGTGCCAGCAGCTTAGTACAGGCGGGAGGGACCTACAATGAGCAGTTCTTC; CDR3: CASSLVQAGGTYNEQFF
size: -; V: TRBV6-5; J: TRBJ1-1; D: TRBD1; DNA: TGTGCCAGCAGTTACTCGACAGGGATAAACACTGAAGCTTTCTTT; CDR3: CASSYSTGINTEAFF
size: -; V: TRBV11-1; J: TRBJ2-7; D: TRBD2; DNA: TGTGCCAGCAGCCCGGGGGGGTTCCCCTACGAGCAGTACTTC; CDR3: CASSPGGFPYEQYF
size: -; V: TRBV4-1; J: TRBJ1-1; D: TRBD1; DNA: TGCGCCAGCAGCCTACAGGGGGTAGCTTTCTTT; CDR3: CASSLQGVAFF
size: -; V: TRBV30; J: TRBJ1-2; D: TRBD1; DNA: TGTGCCTGGAATCGGGACAGCTATGGCTACACCTTC; CDR3: CAWNRDSYGYTF
size: -; V: TRBV12-3/TRBV12-4; J: TRBJ2-7; D: -; DNA: TGTGCCAGCAACATTGGGGGGGGCCACGAGCAGTACTTC; CDR3: CASNIGGGHEQYF
size: -; V: TRBV27; J: TRBJ1-4; D: TRBD1; DNA: TGTGCCAGCAGTCCGCTCACAGGGGCTACTAATGAAAAACTGTTTTTT; CDR3: CASSPLTGATNEKLFF
size: -; V: TRBV5-1; J: TRBJ2-2; D: TRBD2; DNA: TGCGCCAGCAGCTTGGCCGGGGGACTAGCGGGATCCGGGGAGCTGTTTTTT; CDR3: CASSLAGGLAGSGELFF
size: -; V: TRBV19; J: TRBJ1-2; D: -; DNA: TGTGCCAGTAGGGCCACCGACAGGATCTATGGCTACACCTTC; CDR3: CASRATDRIYGYTF
size: -; V: TRBV2; J: TRBJ1-4; D: -; DNA: TGTGCCAGCAGTGACATCGCAGGGGCGAGAGAAAAACTGTTTTTT; CDR3: CASSDIAGAREKLFF
size: -; V: TRBV9; J: TRBJ1-2; D: -; DNA: TGTGCCAGCAGCGTAGAACGGGGAGGCTACACCTTC; CDR3: CASSVERGGYTF
size: -; V: TRBV9; J: TRBJ1-3; D: -; DNA: TGTGCCAGCAGCGCTTACGCGGAGTCCCGCTCTGGAAACACCATATATTTT; CDR3: CASSAYAESRSGNTIYF
size: -; V: TRBV19; J: TRBJ2-5; D: -; DNA: TGTGCCAGTACCTCCCCAGGGTTGGAGACCCAGTACTTC; CDR3: CASTSPGLETQYF
size: -; V: TRBV20-1; J: TRBJ2-7; D: TRBD2; DNA: TGCAGTGGACTAGCGGCCTACGAGCAGTACTTC; CDR3: CSGLAAYEQYF
size: -; V: TRBV7-6; J: TRBJ2-3; D: TRBD1; DNA: TGTGCCAGCAGCTTAGCGCCCGGGACAGCGACTAGCACAGATACGCAGTATTTT; CDR3: CASSLAPGTATSTDTQYF
size: once; V: TRBV9; J: TRBJ1-1; D: -; DNA: TGTGCCAGCAGCGTAGTGGGGAGTTACACTGAAGCTTTCTTT; CDR3: CASSVVGSYTEAFF
size: -; V: TRBV9; J: TRBJ1-4; D: TRBD1; DNA: TGTGCCAGCAGCCCCGGGACAGGGGGAACTAATGAAAAACTGTTTTTT; CDR3: CASSPGTGGTNEKLFF
size: -; V: TRBV5-8; J: TRBJ2-3; D: -; DNA: TGTGCCAGCAGCTTGGGGCAGGGTTACACAGATACGCAGTATTTT; CDR3: CASSLGQGYTDTQYF
size: few; V: TRBV28; J: TRBJ1-1; D: -; DNA: TGTGCCAGCAGCCGTGAAACTCACACTGAAGCTTTCTTT; CDR3: CASSRETHTEAFF
size: -; V: TRBV30; J: TRBJ1-1; D: -; DNA: TGTGCCTGGACATACAAAAGTGGAGTTCTGGGGGGCACTGAAGCTTTCTTT; CDR3: CAWTYKSGVLGGTEAFF
size: few; V: TRBV2; J: TRBJ2-7; D: TRBD1; DNA: TGTGCCAGCCAGCTTCAGGGGACAGGGGCGGGCGTGGCGTACTTC; CDR3: CASQLQGTGAGVAYF
size: -; V: TRBV19; J: TRBJ1-3; D: -; DNA: TGTGCCAGTAGCCGGGAGTCTGGAAACACCATATATTTT; CDR3: CASSRESGNTIYF
size: -; V: TRBV23-1; J: TRBJ1-5; D: TRBD1; DNA: TGCGCCAGCAGTCAATCCAGCTTGACAGGGGATGAGGGCTATACGCAGCCCCAGCATTTT; CDR3: CASSQSSLTGDEGYTQPQHF
size: -; V: TRBV5-1; J: TRBJ2-7; D: TRBD1; DNA: TGCGCCACCTCAAAAGGGACAGGGGTTCAGGGCGAGCAGTACTTC; CDR3: CATSKGTGVQGEQYF
size: -; V: TRBV5-1; J: TRBJ2-7; D: -; DNA: TGCGCCAGCAACCGACAGAGTTGGGGGGAGAGCGAGCAGTACTTC; CDR3: CASNRQSWGESEQYF
size: -; V: TRBV3-1/TRBV3-2; J: TRBJ2-2; D: -; DNA: TGTGCCAGCAGCCCGGGACTGAACACCGGGGAGCTGTTTTTT; CDR3: CASSPGLNTGELFF
size: -; V: TRBV13; J: TRBJ2-3; D: -; DNA: TGTGCCTCAAGCAGGTCCGGAGGGGTAGTTCTGACAGATACGCAGTATTTT; CDR3: CASSRSGGVVLTDTQYF
size: -; V: TRBV2; J: TRBJ2-3; D: TRBD1; DNA: TGTGCCAGCAGGGAACAGGGGGCAAGGTCAGATACGCAGTATTTT; CDR3: CASREQGARSDTQYF
size: -; V: TRBV6-4; J: TRBJ2-2; D: -; DNA: TGTGCCAGCAGGGGGGACTTCTCCACCGGGGAGCTGTTTTTT; CDR3: CASRGDFSTGELFF
size: -; V: TRBV7-9; J: TRBJ1-5; D: TRBD1; DNA: TGTGCCAGCAGCTCCACCGTCGACAGGGGCAATCAGCCCCAGCATTTT; CDR3: CASSSTVDRGNQPQHF
size: -; V: TRBV5-4; J: TRBJ2-7; D: TRBD2; DNA: TGTGCCAGCAGTTCGACTAGCGGGTCGAGCTCCTACGAGCAGTACTTC; CDR3: CASSSTSGSSSYEQYF
size: -; V: TRBV30; J: TRBJ1-5; D: -; DNA: TGTGCCTGGAGTGTACGAGACAGCTTTAATCAGCCCCAGCATTTT; CDR3: CAWSVRDSFNQPQHF